Presented here are 21 T cell receptor beta chains from one specimen sequenced in a study of blood T cell repertoires in COVID-19. Libraries were prepared by immunoSEQ multiplex PCR; TCRdb keeps only in-frame clonotypes and omits some of them. The sample includes approximately 11,000 clones, nearly 90% of them seen just once. The sequenced sample consisted of peripheral blood. The origin of the receptors is a man aged 25 to 45 with active or convalescent COVID-19.

This sequence joins TRBV5-5 and TRBJ2-2; 11 bases are a match to TRBD2. Trimming removed 4 bases from V and 5 bases from J; junction bases left unmatched: 1. This CDR3 spans 14 amino acids. Germline V gene lookup returns CDR1 SGHKS and CDR2 YYEKEE (reference sequence). The CDR3 loop is CASSTSGGTGELFF. The CDR3 nucleotides are TGTGCCAGCAGCACTAGCGGGGGTACCGGGGAGCTGTTTTTT.

The rearrangement joins TRBV5-1 to TRBJ2-1, with D possibly being TRBD2 (5 bases). V dropped 3 bases and J dropped 9 bases, with 10 bases sitting between them. The CDR3 runs to 12 residues. Germline values: CDR1 SGHRS, CDR2 YFSETQ. The CDR3 here is CASSSASSEQFF. The DNA of the CDR3 is TGCGCCAGCAGCTCCGCTAGCAGTGAGCAGTTCTTC.

The rearrangement links TRBV6-1 to TRBJ1-2, with 7 bases identical to TRBD1. Trimming took 4 bases from V and 4 from J; bases not matched to a gene: 15. The germline V gene has CDR1 MNHNS and CDR2 SASEGT. The CDR3 has 17 amino acids. The CDR3 nucleotides are TGTGCCAGCAGTGTACAGGGGTGGTACGCAGGGGGCTATGGCTACACCTTC. The encoded protein is CASSVQGWYAGGYGYTF.

The chain couples TRBV7-8 to TRBJ1-1, with D possibly TRBD1 on 5 matching bases. The CDR3 has 15 amino acids. Germline V gene lookup returns CDR1 SGHVS and CDR2 FQNEAQ. V was clipped by 7 bases and J by 1 base, with 16 bases between them. The CDR3 coding sequence is TGTGCCAGCACCCCCTGGGGCTCGGCGAACACTGAAGCTTTCTTT. Protein sequence: CASTPWGSANTEAFF.

The chain uses TRBV7-2 and TRBJ1-6; 7 nucleotides match TRBD1. This CDR3 region has 17 residues. Germline V gene data show CDR1 as SGHTA and CDR2 as FQGNSA. Trimming took 5 bases from V and 4 from J; bases not matched to a gene: 11. CDR3 sequence: CASSQRPRTGYNSPLHF. CDR3 nucleotides: TGTGCCAGCAGCCAAAGACCTCGGACAGGTTATAATTCACCCCTCCACTTT.

The gene calls are TRBV27 and TRBJ1-4; 7 bases map to TRBD1. CDR1 is MNHEY and CDR2 is SMNVEV in the germline V gene (reference sequence). V gave up 8 bases and J gave up 4 bases; unmatched junction bases: 7. The CDR3 consists of 14 residues. The CDR3 region is CASGLQGGNEKLFF. The CDR3 nucleotides are TGTGCCAGCGGACTGCAGGGGGGTAATGAAAAACTGTTTTTT.

The chain is built from TRBV5-1 and TRBJ2-3; 8 bases map to TRBD1. The length of the CDR3 is 17 residues. In germline, CDR1 is SGHRS, CDR2 YFSETQ. V shed 4 bases and J 6 bases; nucleotides not matched to a gene: 16. The CDR3 here is CASSPGGQGIGSDTQYF. The CDR3 nucleotides are TGCGCCAGCAGCCCAGGCGGACAGGGAATAGGTTCGGATACGCAGTATTTT.

The gene calls are TRBV3-1 (or the pseudogene TRBV3-2) and TRBJ2-3; TRBD2 matches at 13 bases. This CDR3 has 16 residues. Germline assignment: CDR1 LGHDT and CDR2 YNNKEL (reference sequence). V trimming: 8 bases; J trimming: 2 bases; junction bases outside the gene matches: 7. Here the CDR3 DNA reads TGTGCCAGCGGGACTAGCGGGATGAGTTTCACAGATACGCAGTATTTT. As protein: CASGTSGMSFTDTQYF.

The chain employs TRBV27 and TRBJ1-1, with 8 bases lining up with TRBD1. This CDR3 contains 14 residues. The germline V gene has CDR1 MNHEY and CDR2 SMNVEV (reference sequence). Trimming cost V 7 bases and J 5 bases; bases outside gene matches: 9. CDR3: CASTSTGDRTEAFF. CDR3 bases: TGTGCCAGCACCTCGACAGGGGATAGGACTGAAGCTTTCTTT.

V and J are TRBV7-8 and TRBJ2-1; 9 bases line up with TRBD2. CDR1 is SGHVS, CDR2 FQNEAQ, per germline. CDR3 size: 16 residues. With 5 bases clipped from V and 7 bases from J, the junction kept 12 bases outside the gene matches. The CDR3 DNA is TGTGCCAGCAGCCCGAGCGGCGGGGGGGCCGTAAATGAGCAGTTCTTC. Amino acid sequence: CASSPSGGGAVNEQFF.

The chain recombines TRBV30 with TRBJ1-5; 9 bases are a match to TRBD1. Germline lookup yields CDR1 GTSNPN and CDR2 SVGIG (reference sequence). V shed 0 bases and J 7 bases; nucleotides not matched to a gene: 7. The length of the CDR3 is 15 residues. This chain's CDR3 is CAWSVGYRGRQPQHF. The DNA for the CDR3 is TGTGCCTGGAGTGTAGGTTACAGGGGGCGCCAGCCCCAGCATTTT.

The rearrangement links TRBV29-1 to TRBJ1-4; no definite D call. Germline V gives CDR1 SQVTM, CDR2 ANQGSEA. Trimming shortened V by 0 bases and J by 11 bases, and 13 bases separated the two germline ends. This CDR3 is 13 amino acids long. The CDR3 region has the DNA TGCAGCGTTGAAGATCCCCGGGTTAGGAAACTGTTTTTT. Translating gives CSVEDPRVRKLFF.

This chain links TRBV5-1 with TRBJ2-2; unclear D gene. Germline V gene sequence: CDR1 SGHRS, CDR2 YFSETQ. This CDR3 contains 13 residues. V was trimmed by 2 bases and J by 7 bases, leaving 9 bases between them. CDR3 loop: CASSLEVVGELFF. The CDR3 DNA is TGCGCCAGCAGCTTAGAGGTGGTCGGGGAGCTGTTTTTT.

The V and J genes are TRBV7-8 and TRBJ1-3; a possible D gene is TRBD1 (5 bases). From germline, CDR1 is SGHVS and CDR2 FQNEAQ. V shed 5 bases and J shed 0 bases, with 8 bases lying between them. The CDR3 runs 14 residues. The CDR3 sequence: CASSAQGSGNTIYF. CDR3 in DNA: TGTGCCAGCAGCGCGCAGGGCTCTGGAAACACCATATATTTT. The full variable domain, completed using reference TRBV7-8 and TRBJ1-3, is GAGVSQSPRYKVAKRGQDVALRCDPISGHVSLFWYQQALGQGPEFLTYFQNEAQLDKSGLPSDRFFAERPEGSVSTLKIQRTQQEDSAVYLCASSAQGSGNTIYFGEGSWLTVV.

The V call is TRBV30, the J call TRBJ1-6; a weak D match, TRBD1 (6 bases). V lost 0 bases to trimming and J lost 10 bases, with 7 bases between them. The CDR3 has 12 residues. CDR1 is GTSNPN, CDR2 SVGIG, per germline (reference sequence). CDR3 bases: TGTGCCTGGAGTGTACAGGGCTCACCCCTCCACTTT. Amino acids: CAWSVQGSPLHF.

The chain links TRBV3-1 (or the pseudogene TRBV3-2) to TRBJ2-3; D perhaps matches TRBD2 (6 bases). V shed 4 bases and J shed 6 bases, with 11 bases lying between them. The V gene's germline CDR1 is LGHDT and CDR2 YNNKEL (reference sequence). CDR3 length: 13 amino acids. The DNA for the CDR3 is TGTGCCAGCAGCCCGTGGGCGGGGGATACGCAGTATTTT. It encodes CASSPWAGDTQYF.

The rearrangement joins TRBV5-1 to TRBJ2-3, with D possibly TRBD2 on 6 matching bases. The CDR3 contains 14 residues. Germline V gives CDR1 SGHRS, CDR2 YFSETQ. V lost 0 bases and J 4 bases, leaving 9 bases between the germline ends. The CDR3 bases are TGCGCCAGCAGCTTGGACGGGGGTGCAGATACGCAGTATTTT. It codes for CASSLDGGADTQYF.

The genes are TRBV27 and TRBJ1-5; 9 bases map to TRBD1. Germline CDR1 is MNHEY and CDR2 is SMNVEV (reference sequence). Trimming cost V 7 bases and J 9 bases; bases outside gene matches: 7. CDR3 length equals 13 residues. Here the CDR3 reads CASKPGQGGPQHF. The CDR3 DNA reads TGTGCCAGCAAGCCGGGACAGGGAGGGCCCCAGCATTTT.

The chain combines TRBV11-2 with TRBJ2-6, with unresolved D. Trimming cost V 6 bases and J 0 bases, with 9 bases left between them. CDR1 and CDR2 (germline): SGHAT, FQNNGV. This CDR3 is 15 amino acids long. In DNA, the CDR3 is TGTGCCAGCAGACCCCCAGGCTCTGGGGCCAACGTCCTGACTTTC. Its translation: CASRPPGSGANVLTF.

This rearrangement joins TRBV5-6 to TRBJ1-1, with D possibly being TRBD1 (6 bases). Trimming pared 0 bases from V and 3 bases from J, leaving 15 bases between. Germline lookup yields CDR1 SGHDT and CDR2 YYEEEE. The CDR3 covers 16 residues. The chain's CDR3 is CASSLDRAYEYTEAFF. DNA for the CDR3: TGTGCCAGCAGCTTGGACAGGGCCTATGAGTACACTGAAGCTTTCTTT.

The gene calls are TRBV19 and TRBJ2-3; 10 bases line up with TRBD1. The CDR3 has 16 amino acids. V gave up 0 bases and J gave up 3 bases; unmatched junction bases: 3. The V gene's germline CDR1 is LNHDA and CDR2 SQIVND (reference sequence). CDR3 sequence (DNA): TGTGCCAGTAGTATAGATCTGGGACAGGGGACAGATACGCAGTATTTT. This translates into CASSIDLGQGTDTQYF.